Shown below are 31 T cell receptor beta chains from a single sample sequenced in a study of tumor-infiltrating lymphocytes in localized non-small cell lung cancer. The data were produced by immunoSEQ multiplex PCR, yet TCRdb's version contains in-frame clones alone and is incomplete. The sample consists of roughly 9,900 clones, roughly three fifths of them appearing once. Sequencing was carried out using lung tumor tissue. All receptors come from a human donor with non-small cell lung cancer.

The chain couples TRBV5-1 to TRBJ2-2, with 8 bases identical to TRBD2. This CDR3 is 16 amino acids long. Germline V lookup: CDR1 SGHRS, CDR2 YFSETQ. Losses at the gene ends were 0 bases for V and 4 bases for J; bases not matched to a gene: 5. In DNA, the CDR3 is TGCGCCAGCAGCTTGGGACTAGCGAGCGTCACCGGGGAGCTGTTTTTT. Translated, it gives CASSLGLASVTGELFF.

The rearrangement uses TRBV5-4 and TRBJ1-1; maybe TRBD1 (6 bases). Trimming shortened V by 2 bases and J by 6 bases, and 8 bases separated the two germline ends. Germline CDR1 SGHNT, CDR2 YYREEE (reference sequence). The CDR3 extends over 12 amino acids. The CDR3 bases are TGTGCCAGCAGCTTAGGGGGTCCTGAAGCTTTCTTT. This codes for CASSLGGPEAFF.

The chain has TRBV6-6 and TRBJ1-1; 9 bases fit TRBD1. The trim removed 2 bases at V and 1 base at J, leaving 2 bases unmatched. CDR1 is MNHNY and CDR2 is SVGAGI in the germline V gene (reference sequence). The CDR3 consists of 15 residues. CDR3 sequence reads: CASSYLTGGNTEAFF. CDR3 nucleotides: TGTGCCAGCAGTTACCTGACAGGGGGGAACACTGAAGCTTTCTTT.

The rearrangement links TRBV11-1 to TRBJ1-5; D is unresolved. Germline CDR1 reads SGHAT; CDR2 reads FQDESV (reference sequence). V was cut by 5 bases and J by 2 bases, with 13 bases left in between. The CDR3 covers 15 residues. CDR3 DNA: TGTGCCAGCAGCCCTACATCGTCGGGCAATCAGCCCCAGCATTTT. It codes for CASSPTSSGNQPQHF.

V usage is TRBV18 and J usage is TRBJ1-4, with TRBD1 as a possible D gene (5 bases). Trimming left V 8 bases short and J 8 bases short, with 18 bases between. The CDR3 consists of 14 residues. The V gene's germline CDR1 is KGHSH and CDR2 LQKENI. The CDR3 bases are TGTGCCAGCCGACCGGGTGGGGGAGACGAAAAACTGTTTTTT. Amino acids: CASRPGGGDEKLFF.

This chain joins TRBV7-9 and TRBJ2-7, with D hard to call. V shed 10 bases and J shed 1 base, with 11 bases lying between them. CDR1 SEHNR and CDR2 FQNEAQ come from the germline V gene (reference sequence). The CDR3 runs to 12 residues. The DNA for the CDR3 is TGTGCCACCTCAAGGGATTCCTACGAGCAGTACTTC. Protein product: CATSRDSYEQYF. The full variable domain, completed using reference TRBV7-9 and TRBJ2-7, is DTGVSQNPRHKITKRGQNVTFRCDPISEHNRLYWYRQTLGQGPEFLTYFQNEAQLEKSRLLSDRFSAERPKGSFSTLEIQRTEQGDSAMYLCATSRDSYEQYFGPGTRLTVT.

The chain carries TRBV6-5 and TRBJ2-4; D is uncertain. The CDR3 covers 11 residues. From germline, CDR1 is MNHEY and CDR2 SVGAGI. With 10 bases removed from V and 9 bases from J, the gap between germline ends came to 13 bases. The chain's CDR3 is CATTILGIQYF. CDR3 nucleotide sequence: TGTGCCACCACGATACTTGGCATTCAGTACTTC.

This chain links TRBV5-6 with TRBJ1-5; 7 nucleotides match TRBD1. Germline CDR1 and CDR2: SGHDT and YYEEEE. The junction had 9 bases not matched to a gene; V was cut back by 3 bases and J by 6 bases. The CDR3 spans 15 residues. This CDR3 reads CASSSRTGLAQPQHF. The DNA for the CDR3 is TGTGCCAGCAGCTCGAGGACAGGCTTGGCTCAGCCCCAGCATTTT. Combining the CDR3 with reference TRBV5-6 and TRBJ1-5 gives the whole variable domain DAGVTQSPTHLIKTRGQQVTLRCSPKSGHDTVSWYQQALGQGPQFIFQYYEEEERQRGNFPDRFSGHQFPNYSSELNVNALLLGDSALYLCASSSRTGLAQPQHFGDGTRLSIL.

The rearrangement links TRBV5-1 to TRBJ2-2; a weak D match, TRBD1 (6 bases). Germline V gene lookup returns CDR1 SGHRS and CDR2 YFSETQ. Between the trimmed V and J ends, which lost 0 bases and 5 bases, there was a span of 11 bases. The CDR3 is made up of 15 amino acids. DNA for the CDR3: TGCGCCAGCAGCTTGGAAACAGGGAAGACCGGGGAGCTGTTTTTT. Encoded protein: CASSLETGKTGELFF.

This clone was counted between two and nine times. The rearrangement joins TRBV7-9 to TRBJ2-7; the match to TRBD1 covers 9 bases. CDR3 length: 18 amino acids. With 3 bases clipped from V and 3 bases from J, the junction kept 15 bases outside the gene matches. Germline values: CDR1 SEHNR, CDR2 FQNEAQ (reference sequence). CDR3 nucleotide sequence: TGTGCCAGCAGCTTCAGACCCCGGACAGGGGAAACGAACTACGAGCAGTACTTC. Translation gives CASSFRPRTGETNYEQYF.

This clone was counted between two and nine times. V is TRBV19 and J is TRBJ1-1; no reliable D call. CDR3 size: 15 residues. With 3 bases removed from V and 1 base from J, the gap between germline ends came to 12 bases. The germline gives CDR1 LNHDA, CDR2 SQIVND (reference sequence). CDR3 DNA: TGTGCCAGTAGTATGATTCCAGATTCGAACACTGAAGCTTTCTTT. Translation: CASSMIPDSNTEAFF.

This chain joins TRBV18 and TRBJ2-5, with TRBD2 identical over 7 bases. The J segment lost 4 bases and the V segment lost 1 base, leaving 12 bases of the junction unmatched. The CDR3 runs 17 residues. Germline V gene lookup returns CDR1 KGHSH and CDR2 LQKENI. The CDR3 is CASSPLSRGLVTETQYF. The CDR3 DNA follows: TGTGCCAGCTCACCACTTTCCCGCGGACTAGTTACAGAGACCCAGTACTTC.

The chain is built from TRBV28 and TRBJ2-2; no clear D. The length of the CDR3 is 15 residues. The germline V gene encodes CDR1 MDHEN and CDR2 SYDVKM. Trimming took 9 bases from V and 4 from J, leaving 18 bases between them. The CDR3 region has the DNA TGTGCCAGTACGAATAGTAGGTCCAGCACCGGGGAGCTGTTTTTT. It encodes CASTNSRSSTGELFF.

For the CDR3, the DNA is TGTGCCAGCAGCTTAGAGGCCAGGGAGGAAGAGACCCAGTACTTC. Residues: CASSLEAREEETQYF. This rearrangement joins TRBV7-9 to TRBJ2-5; TRBD2 is a possible D gene (6 bases). In germline, CDR1 is SEHNR, CDR2 FQNEAQ (reference sequence). This CDR3 has 15 amino acids. V was cut by 1 base and J by 3 bases, with 12 bases left in between.

The rearrangement links TRBV18 to TRBJ2-5, with TRBD2 matching 7 bases. Germline-derived CDR1 and CDR2 are KGHSH and LQKENI. This CDR3 contains 18 residues. V shed 0 bases and J 4 bases; nucleotides not matched to a gene: 14. The CDR3 sequence: CASSPPMKAGSGRETQYF. In DNA form, the CDR3 reads TGTGCCAGCTCACCACCGATGAAAGCGGGAAGTGGGCGAGAGACCCAGTACTTC.

This clone has just a few counts. The V and J genes are TRBV11-2 and TRBJ1-6, with D hard to call. The CDR3 is 15 amino acids. CDR1 and CDR2 (germline): SGHAT, FQNNGV. Trimming left V 3 bases short and J 5 bases short, with 11 bases between. The CDR3 bases are TGTGCCAGCAGCTTCCATTACGCGCATAATTCACCCCTCCACTTT. Its protein is CASSFHYAHNSPLHF. The full variable domain, with the rest looked up from reference TRBV11-2 and TRBJ1-6, is EAGVAQSPRYKIIEKRQSVAFWCNPISGHATLYWYQQILGQGPKLLIQFQNNGVVDDSQLPKDRFSAERLKGVDSTLKIQPAKLEDSAVYLCASSFHYAHNSPLHFGNGTRLTVT.

This clone was counted only a few times. This rearrangement joins TRBV9 to TRBJ2-7, with 7 bases aligning to TRBD2. Trimming took 4 bases from V and 5 from J; bases not matched to a gene: 12. This CDR3 spans 15 amino acids. Germline V gene lookup returns CDR1 SGDLS and CDR2 YYNGEE. CDR3 bases: TGTGCCAGCAGCCCCCGCGGTAGCGGGTGGGACGAGCAGTACTTC. Its protein product is CASSPRGSGWDEQYF.

The rearrangement uses TRBV10-3 and TRBJ1-5; D unresolved. V shed 4 bases and J shed 3 bases, with 10 bases lying between them. The germline V gene encodes CDR1 ENHRY and CDR2 SYGVKD. CDR3 size: 14 residues. For the CDR3, the DNA is TGTGCCATCAGTGGGGGTCGAGACAATCAGCCCCAGCATTTT. Translated, it gives CAISGGRDNQPQHF.

V and J are TRBV7-9 and TRBJ2-3; 11 bases line up with TRBD1. Germline loops: CDR1 SEHNR, CDR2 FQNEAQ (reference sequence). The V gene end was trimmed by 1 base and the J gene end by 3 bases; junction bases not matched to a gene: 6. The CDR3 is 17 amino acids. CDR3 DNA: TGTGCCAGCAGCTTAGGGGACAGGGGGTTGGCAACAGATACGCAGTATTTT. It specifies CASSLGDRGLATDTQYF.

This clone showed up just a few times. The V gene is TRBV6-6, the J gene TRBJ2-1, with 8 nucleotides matching TRBD1. The CDR3 totals 11 residues. From germline, CDR1 is MNHNY and CDR2 SVGAGI (reference sequence). Unmatched junction bases numbered 4, after V lost 3 bases and J lost 15 bases. The CDR3 loop is CASSYGTGWFF. In DNA form, the CDR3 reads TGTGCCAGCAGTTATGGGACAGGATGGTTCTTC.

This clone was observed a handful of times. The chain uses TRBV29-1 and TRBJ2-7; the D call may be TRBD1 or TRBD2 (6 bases each). The V gene's germline CDR1 is SQVTM and CDR2 ANQGSEA. The V gene lost 0 bases and the J gene lost 4 bases, with 10 bases spanning the gap. The CDR3 extends over 13 amino acids. This chain's CDR3 is CSVEDPGAYEQYF. As DNA, the CDR3 is TGCAGCGTTGAAGACCCGGGGGCATACGAGCAGTACTTC.

The V call is TRBV4-3, the J call TRBJ2-7; 7 positions match TRBD1. The CDR3 is 15 residues long. CDR1 and CDR2 (germline): LGHNA, YSLEER. Losses at the gene ends were 0 bases for V and 5 bases for J; bases not matched to a gene: 7. In nucleotides, the CDR3 is TGCGCCAGCAGCCAAGAGACAGGGACACTCGACGAGCAGTACTTC. This encodes CASSQETGTLDEQYF.

This clone was detected only a few times. The gene calls are TRBV5-1 and TRBJ2-7; D tentatively reads TRBD1 or TRBD2 (5 bases each). This CDR3 has 14 amino acids. Trimming left V 4 bases short and J 4 bases short, with 15 bases between. Germline CDR1 and CDR2: SGHRS and YFSETQ. The CDR3 reads CASSRSGHDYEQYF. The DNA for the CDR3 is TGCGCCAGCAGCCGGTCGGGGCACGATTACGAGCAGTACTTC.

This rearrangement joins TRBV5-5 to TRBJ1-2; D may be TRBD1 (5 bases). From germline, CDR1 is SGHKS and CDR2 YYEKEE (reference sequence). Trimming left V 0 bases short and J 5 bases short, with 11 bases between. The CDR3 is 14 amino acids. This chain's CDR3 is CASSLAGVGYGYTF. The CDR3 coding sequence is TGTGCCAGCAGCTTGGCGGGGGTTGGGTATGGCTACACCTTC.

This clone was seen more than once but under ten times. The chain uses TRBV18 and TRBJ1-2; D is uncertain. V was trimmed by 3 bases and J by 5 bases, leaving 13 bases between them. This CDR3 has 14 residues. Germline assignment: CDR1 KGHSH and CDR2 LQKENI. This CDR3 is CASSPYGEEYGYTF. CDR3 nucleotide sequence: TGTGCCAGCTCACCTTATGGGGAGGAGTATGGCTACACCTTC. The full variable domain, with the rest looked up from reference TRBV18 and TRBJ1-2, is NAGVMQNPRHLVRRRGQEARLRCSPMKGHSHVYWYRQLPEEGLKFMVYLQKENIIDESGMPKERFSAEFPKEGPSILRIQQVVRGDSAAYFCASSPYGEEYGYTFGSGTRLTVV.

The chain recombines TRBV14 with TRBJ2-5; 7 positions match TRBD2. Germline values: CDR1 SGHDN, CDR2 FVKESK. Trimming took 4 bases from V and 5 from J; bases not matched to a gene: 7. This CDR3 spans 14 amino acids. The CDR3 protein is CASSLWEGLETQYF. CDR3 bases: TGTGCCAGCAGCCTGTGGGAGGGCCTGGAGACCCAGTACTTC.

This clone has only a few counts. The chain combines TRBV12-5 with TRBJ1-2; no reliable D call. CDR3 size: 16 residues. The germline V gene encodes CDR1 LGHNT and CDR2 FRNRAP. With 1 base removed from V and 4 bases from J, the gap between germline ends came to 16 bases. CDR3 coding DNA: TGTGCTAGTGGTTTGGCAGGAGTAGAAAGTATCTATGGCTACACCTTC. It translates to CASGLAGVESIYGYTF.

The rearrangement links TRBV27 to TRBJ1-1; possible D gene TRBD1, 6 bases. CDR1 and CDR2 from the germline V gene are MNHEY and SMNVEV (reference sequence). Trimming shortened V by 6 bases and J by 5 bases, and 13 bases separated the two germline ends. The CDR3 covers 13 residues. CDR3 nucleotides: TGTGCCAGCAGGAGGGTAGGGGGTACTGAAGCTTTCTTT. As protein: CASRRVGGTEAFF.

V usage is TRBV7-9 and J usage is TRBJ1-1; D remains unclear. The CDR3 sequence is 15 residues long. CDR1 is SEHNR, CDR2 FQNEAQ, per germline (reference sequence). The V gene lost 2 bases and the J gene lost 1 base, with 11 bases spanning the gap. DNA of the CDR3: TGTGCCAGCAGCTTATCGGCAGGAACGAACACTGAAGCTTTCTTT. Translated, it gives CASSLSAGTNTEAFF.

The chain employs TRBV15 and TRBJ1-1, with D hard to call. The length of the CDR3 is 15 residues. V was shortened by 0 bases and J by 0 bases, with 8 bases between the two germline ends. In germline, CDR1 is LNHNV, CDR2 YYDKDF (reference sequence). Here the CDR3 DNA reads TGTGCCACCAGCAGAGAAAGGACTTTGAACACTGAAGCTTTCTTT. It encodes CATSRERTLNTEAFF. Full variable domain (rest looked up from reference TRBV15 and TRBJ1-1): DAMVIQNPRYQVTQFGKPVTLSCSQTLNHNVMYWYQQKSSQAPKLLFHYYDKDFNNEADTPDNFQSRRPNTSFCFLDIRSPGLGDTAMYLCATSRERTLNTEAFFGQGTRLTVV.

V gene TRBV19 combines with J gene TRBJ1-3, with TRBD1 matching over 9 bases. This CDR3 comprises 15 residues. Trimming removed 8 bases from V and 4 bases from J; junction bases left unmatched: 9. Germline lookup yields CDR1 LNHDA and CDR2 SQIVND (reference sequence). CDR3 sequence: CASRRGQGYGNTIYF. DNA of the CDR3: TGTGCCAGTCGGAGGGGACAGGGCTACGGAAACACCATATATTTT.